These 12 T cell receptor beta chains were all obtained from the same sample, sequenced in a study of sequential checkpoint blockade in melanoma. The protocol was immunoSEQ multiplex PCR, while the TCRdb copy is restricted to in-frame clones and leaves out a portion. The sample lists approximately 10,000 clones; 75% to 80% were seen once. Sample treatment: randomized to nivolumab then ipilimumab (arm A) or the reverse (arm B). This specimen consisted of CD8+ T cells sorted from blood (inferred from file names), obtained from a patient given nivolumab and ipilimumab in sequence. Source of these receptors: a human donor with melanoma.

Only one count was recorded for this clone. V is TRBV28 and J is TRBJ2-7; 13 bases line up with TRBD2. The CDR3 is 15 amino acids. V lost 6 bases to trimming and J lost 5 bases; unmatched junction nucleotides: 7. Germline V CDR1 and CDR2: MDHEN, SYDVKM. The CDR3 bases are TGTGCCAGCAGATACGGGACTAGCGGGATCGACGAGCAGTACTTC. Protein: CASRYGTSGIDEQYF.

V and J are TRBV30 and TRBJ1-5; D might be TRBD1 (5 bases). CDR1 and CDR2 from the germline V gene are GTSNPN and SVGIG (reference sequence). V was clipped by 1 base and J by 0 bases, with 16 bases between them. The CDR3 is made up of 17 amino acids. The CDR3 DNA sequence: TGTGCCTGGAGTGGCCCCAGGGTTAGGGATAGCAATCAGCCCCAGCATTTT. As protein: CAWSGPRVRDSNQPQHF.

This clone was seen a few times. The V call is TRBV7-9, the J call TRBJ2-1; 9 bases align to TRBD2. This CDR3 contains 19 residues. V shed 1 base, J shed 1 base, and the junction held 11 bases outside the gene matches. Germline V lookup: CDR1 SEHNR, CDR2 FQNEAQ (reference sequence). The CDR3 DNA sequence: TGTGCCAGCAGCTTAGTTGGCGGGAGGGCCCTCGGTTCCTACAATGAGCAGTTCTTC. This translates into CASSLVGGRALGSYNEQFF.

The chain employs TRBV7-6 and TRBJ1-1, with 7 bases identical to TRBD1. Germline lookup yields CDR1 SGHVS and CDR2 FNYEAQ. The length of the CDR3 is 14 residues. V shed 5 bases and J 0 bases; nucleotides not matched to a gene: 3. The CDR3 sequence is CASSPRGVNTEAFF. Written as DNA, the CDR3 is TGTGCCAGCAGCCCCAGGGGGGTGAACACTGAAGCTTTCTTT.

The genes are TRBV4-3 and TRBJ2-1, with TRBD1 as a possible D gene (5 bases). The CDR3 runs to 17 residues. CDR1 and CDR2 (germline): LGHNA, YSLEER. Trimming took 3 bases from V and 0 from J, leaving 15 bases between them. The CDR3: CASSQGLMLSSYNEQFF. CDR3 sequence (DNA): TGCGCCAGCAGCCAGGGGCTTATGTTGAGCTCCTACAATGAGCAGTTCTTC.

This chain joins TRBV10-3 and TRBJ2-7, with 9 bases matching TRBD1. CDR1 is ENHRY and CDR2 is SYGVKD in the germline V gene. The CDR3 is 14 amino acids. J was trimmed by 6 bases and V by 10 bases; bases with no gene match: 13. Here the CDR3 reads CATSPGTGSSEQYF. The CDR3 DNA sequence: TGTGCCACCAGCCCCGGGACAGGGTCTTCCGAGCAGTACTTC.

The V and J genes are TRBV19 and TRBJ2-1; 7 bases are shared with TRBD1. CDR1 and CDR2 from the germline V gene are LNHDA and SQIVND (reference sequence). J gave up 4 bases and V 4 bases, and 4 bases lay outside the gene matches. The CDR3 spans 14 residues. The CDR3 loop is CASSTGTAYNEQFF. CDR3 nucleotides: TGTGCCAGTAGTACCGGGACAGCGTACAATGAGCAGTTCTTC.

The chain joins TRBV30 to TRBJ2-1; tentatively, D is TRBD2 (6 bases). Looked up from germline, CDR1 is GTSNPN and CDR2 is SVGIG (reference sequence). This CDR3 is 13 amino acids long. Between the trimmed V and J ends, which lost 2 bases and 6 bases, there was a span of 11 bases. CDR3 in DNA: TGTGCCTGGAGTAATGGGCGGGGCAATGAGCAGTTCTTC. Translated: CAWSNGRGNEQFF.

The V and J genes are TRBV9 and TRBJ1-1; tentative D call: TRBD1 (5 bases). Trimming shortened V by 4 bases and J by 6 bases, and 13 bases separated the two germline ends. This CDR3 is 13 amino acids long. Germline-derived CDR1 and CDR2 are SGDLS and YYNGEE. The CDR3 spells CASSPTGGAEAFF. In DNA form, the CDR3 reads TGTGCCAGCAGCCCCACCGGGGGAGCTGAAGCTTTCTTT.

The chain recombines TRBV27 with TRBJ2-7; TRBD2 is a possible D gene (6 bases). The CDR3 has 14 residues. The V and J ends lost 6 bases and 2 bases respectively, with 14 bases between them. Germline V CDR1 and CDR2: MNHEY, SMNVEV (reference sequence). The CDR3 here is CASRPGGSAYEQYF. CDR3 nucleotide sequence: TGTGCCAGCAGACCTGGGGGGAGCGCCTACGAGCAGTACTTC.

The chain carries TRBV15 and TRBJ2-2; 11 bases agree with TRBD2. Per the germline V gene, CDR1 is LNHNV and CDR2 is YYDKDF (reference sequence). V dropped 3 bases and J dropped 3; count of bases not matched to a gene: 6. This CDR3 is 17 amino acids long. CDR3 sequence (DNA): TGTGCCACCAGCAGGGACCCGGGACTAGCGGACACCGGGGAGCTGTTTTTT. This sequence encodes CATSRDPGLADTGELFF.

V is TRBV27 and J is TRBJ2-7; unclear D gene. This CDR3 has 14 amino acids. Trimming cost V 5 bases and J 5 bases, with 16 bases left between them. Germline V gives CDR1 MNHEY, CDR2 SMNVEV (reference sequence). This CDR3 reads CASSPLPPPNEQYF. CDR3 DNA sequence: TGTGCCAGCAGTCCCCTGCCTCCCCCTAACGAGCAGTACTTC.